This T cell receptor beta chain was identified in a study of regulatory T cells in long-lasting Graves disease. On the study more broadly: Graves' disease counted as persistent after over 5 years of antithyroid drugs with positive TSH receptor antibodies. Points from the study as a whole: The researchers studied only peripheral blood, not thyroid tissue.

This CDR3 contains 15 residues. Trimming took off 4 bases at V and 4 bases at J, with 16 bases between the two ends. Germline V gene data show CDR1 as WSHSY and CDR2 as SAAADI. CDR3 regions were amplified by Arm-PCR using iRepertoire HTBI primers to build TCR beta libraries. In TCRdb, the multiplex PCR reads were re-called with MiXCR into one record per CDR3 protein. The profile shows approximately 470,000 distinct CDR3 sequences, less than 25% of them singletons. Time point defined: persistent/refractory GD, antithyroid drugs over 5 years with positive TRAb. Extracted PBMC RNA gave rise to the TCR library. As collected, the peripheral blood samples measured around 9 milliliters each and went into EDTA tubes. In its sample, this clonotype was seen many times. Antigen unknown.

This receptor was taken from a female donor with Graves disease. The specimen was peripheral blood mononuclear cells (PBMCs), collected when the disease was refractory, from a patient treated with antithyroid drugs. The chain is built from TRBV10-2 and TRBJ2-5; possible D gene TRBD1, 6 bases. DNA of the CDR3: TGCGCCAGCAGTGGCCTAACAGGGATCGGAGAGACCCAGTACTTC. Its protein is CASSGLTGIGETQYF.